One and the same sample provided the 8 T cell receptor beta chains below, sequenced in a study of T cell responses to AZD1222 COVID-19 vaccine. The assay was immunoSEQ multiplex PCR, and TCRdb's table has in-frame clones only and misses some. The data contain about 90,000 clones, around nine tenths of them singletons. The starting material was peripheral blood, obtained on day 0 of AZD1222 vaccination. These receptors came from an adult in good health.

This chain uses TRBV23-1 with TRBJ1-3; D is possibly TRBD1 (6 bases). TRBV23-1 is reported as an ORF; its role is uncertain. The CDR3 extends over 17 amino acids. Deletions cut 2 bases from V and 0 bases from J, with 14 bases between. CDR3 nucleotide sequence: TGCGCCAGCAGTCAAGACAGGAGAACGTACTCTGGAAACACCATATATTTT. Translated, it gives CASSQDRRTYSGNTIYF.

The CDR3 DNA follows: TGTGCCAGTAGTATGCGGGGACAGGTATCTACTGGCTACACCTTC. Amino acid sequence: CASSMRGQVSTGYTF. This rearrangement joins TRBV19 to TRBJ1-2; the match to TRBD1 covers 8 bases. The length of the CDR3 is 15 residues. Per germline, CDR1 LNHDA and CDR2 SQIVND (reference sequence). J gave up 7 bases and V 3 bases, and 10 bases lay outside the gene matches.

The chain is built from TRBV5-1 and TRBJ2-3, with D unclear. The CDR3 runs to 15 residues. The germline CDR1 and CDR2 sequences are SGHRS and YFSETQ. Trimming pared 1 base from V and 2 bases from J, leaving 11 bases between. CDR3 DNA: TGCGCCAGCAGCTTGAAAGCGACCTACACAGATACGCAGTATTTT. It specifies CASSLKATYTDTQYF. Drawing the rest from reference TRBV5-1 and TRBJ2-3, the complete variable domain is KAGVTQTPRYLIKTRGQQVTLSCSPISGHRSVSWYQQTPGQGLQFLFEYFSETQRNKGNFPGRFSGRQFSNSRSEMNVSTLELGDSALYLCASSLKATYTDTQYFGPGTRLTVL.

The chain combines TRBV12-3 or TRBV12-4 with TRBJ2-1; D remains ambiguous. CDR3 length equals 12 residues. V was clipped by 3 bases and J by 6 bases, with 6 bases between them. Written as DNA, the CDR3 is TGTGCCAGCAGTTTGAGCGCCAATGAGCAGTTCTTC. It is translated as CASSLSANEQFF.

The chain is built from TRBV7-2 and TRBJ1-2; 8 bases are shared with TRBD1. Germline V gives CDR1 SGHTA, CDR2 FQGNSA. Losses at the gene ends were 4 bases for V and 8 bases for J; bases not matched to a gene: 12. CDR3 length: 15 residues. CDR3 region: CASSWSDRGGRGYTF. For the CDR3, the DNA is TGTGCCAGCAGCTGGAGCGACAGGGGAGGACGAGGCTACACCTTC.

The rearrangement joins TRBV6-2 or TRBV6-3 to TRBJ1-4; TRBD1 is a possible D gene (6 bases). The V gene lost 2 bases and the J gene lost 8 bases, with 12 bases spanning the gap. This CDR3 is 14 amino acids long. Germline CDR1 and CDR2: MNHEY and SVGEGT. CDR3 region: CASSYRQGPEKLFF. CDR3 coding DNA: TGTGCCAGCAGTTACAGGCAGGGGCCGGAAAAACTGTTTTTT.

The V and J genes are TRBV6-5 and TRBJ2-7; D gene uncertain. Trimming stripped 8 bases from V and 6 bases from J, with 23 bases between. CDR1 is MNHEY, CDR2 SVGAGI, per germline. The CDR3 sequence is 15 residues long. CDR3 in DNA: TGTGCCAGCCACTTGCGCGTTAGACCCGAGGCCGAGCAGTACTTC. This codes for CASHLRVRPEAEQYF.

This sequence joins TRBV5-6 and TRBJ1-3; D possibly corresponds to TRBD1 (6 bases). Per the germline V gene, CDR1 is SGHDT and CDR2 is YYEEEE. The CDR3 totals 16 residues. Trimming took off 1 base at V and 3 bases at J, with 14 bases between the two ends. The CDR3 sequence is CASSLYWAGVGNTIYF. CDR3 sequence (DNA): TGTGCCAGCAGCTTGTATTGGGCAGGGGTTGGAAACACCATATATTTT.